Sequencing of this T cell receptor beta chain was carried out in a study of identical twins. All donors were healthy, and all were Caucasian. TCRdb recomputed calls from the 5' RACE reads with MiXCR, one row per CDR3 protein. Of roughly 1,500,000 distinct CDR3 sequences in the sample, 32% were seen once. Losses at the gene ends were 6 bases for V and 7 bases for J; bases not matched to a gene: 9. The CDR3 has 14 amino acids. The V gene's germline CDR1 is DFQATT and CDR2 SNEGSKA (reference sequence). The sequence was obtained from a newborn girl in good health. The sample comprised cord blood. V is TRBV20-1 and J is TRBJ1-6, with TRBD1 matching 7 bases. The CDR3 loop reads CSAKTPGQNSPLHF. CDR3 nucleotide sequence: TGCAGTGCCAAGACCCCGGGACAGAATTCACCCCTCCACTTT.